Following are 24 T cell receptor beta chains from one sample sequenced in a study of blood T cells in healthy people across ages. Combining a sample-barcoded 5' primer with a J-beta primer mix, a second PCR ran for 7 to 11 cycles. Using its own MiXCR run on the 5' RACE reads, TCRdb lists one record per CDR3 protein. The table has 650,000 to 800,000 distinct CDR3 sequences, roughly 44% seen once. The sample comprised blood. These receptors all come from a man aged 60 to 75 in good health.

The chain joins TRBV30 to TRBJ1-1; D is undetermined. The CDR3 covers 14 residues. Germline CDR1 is GTSNPN and CDR2 is SVGIG (reference sequence). The V and J ends lost 8 bases and 1 base respectively, with 17 bases between them. The DNA for the CDR3 is TGTGCCAGAACCCCGAATACGCGGAACACTGAAGCTTTCTTT. This translates into CARTPNTRNTEAFF.

As regards this clonotype: At one boundary the junction diverges from the germline segment, which might be a read error. The chain employs TRBV7-2 and TRBJ2-1; no reliable D call. Germline V gene lookup returns CDR1 SGHTA and CDR2 FQGNSA. The CDR3 is made up of 15 amino acids. CDR3 sequence reads: CACSLYMGSYNEQFF. DNA of the CDR3: TGTGCCTGCAGCTTATATATGGGGTCCTACAATGAGCAGTTCTTC.

The rearrangement links TRBV28 to TRBJ2-7; maybe TRBD2 (6 bases). CDR1 and CDR2 from the germline V gene are MDHEN and SYDVKM. V lost 10 bases, J lost 2 bases, and 18 bases lay in between. The CDR3 is 14 residues long. The CDR3 DNA is TGTGCCACTAGCGATCCGGGTGCCACCTACGAGCAGTACTTC. Amino acids: CATSDPGATYEQYF.

The rearrangement joins TRBV9 to TRBJ2-1; 12 bases match TRBD2. V dropped 0 bases and J dropped 0; count of bases not matched to a gene: 4. Germline lookup yields CDR1 SGDLS and CDR2 YYNGEE. This CDR3 is built from 18 residues. The CDR3 spells CASSVGTSGGSSYNEQFF. The CDR3 nucleotides read TGTGCCAGCAGCGTAGGAACTAGCGGGGGGAGCTCCTACAATGAGCAGTTCTTC.

The rearrangement links TRBV7-2 to TRBJ1-1; weak D call: TRBD1 (6 bases). The germline V gene encodes CDR1 SGHTA and CDR2 FQGNSA. V lost 2 bases, J lost 0 bases, and 10 bases lay in between. CDR3 length equals 15 residues. The CDR3 protein is CASSLRQAMNTEAFF. The DNA of the CDR3 is TGTGCCAGCAGCTTACGACAGGCTATGAACACTGAAGCTTTCTTT.

This clonotype was seen a handful of times. This chain links TRBV2 with TRBJ2-4, with TRBD1 matching 7 bases. TRBJ2-7 explains the end of the DNA better; the J call may be wrong. CDR3 length: 12 residues. Per the germline V gene, CDR1 is SNHLY and CDR2 is FYNNEI. CDR3 loop: CASRGDSGEQYF. CDR3 bases: TGTGCCAGCAGGGGGGACAGCGGCGAGCAGTACTTC.

The chain carries TRBV5-1 and TRBJ1-2; 10 nucleotides agree with TRBD1. The germline CDR1 and CDR2 sequences are SGHRS and YFSETQ. The CDR3 has 15 residues. Trimming at V came to 3 bases and at J to 1 base, leaving 3 bases not matched to a gene. The CDR3 is CASSSGQGINYGYTF. The CDR3, as DNA: TGCGCCAGCAGCTCGGGACAGGGGATTAACTATGGCTACACCTTC.

The chain uses TRBV20-1 and TRBJ1-2; 10 bases map to TRBD1. Germline loops: CDR1 DFQATT, CDR2 SNEGSKA (reference sequence). V gave up 1 base and J gave up 4 bases; unmatched junction bases: 3. This CDR3 comprises 14 residues. In DNA, the CDR3 is TGCAGTGCTAGAGGACAGGGGGCCGGCTATGGCTACACCTTC. Translated: CSARGQGAGYGYTF.

This clonotype has a handful of counts. The V and J genes are TRBV6-6 and TRBJ2-1; the match to TRBD1 covers 9 bases. The CDR3 covers 16 residues. Germline assignment: CDR1 MNHNY and CDR2 SVGAGI (reference sequence). V shed 6 bases and J 0 bases; nucleotides not matched to a gene: 6. CDR3 protein: CASSPPGQGSYNEQFF. Written as DNA, the CDR3 is TGTGCCAGCAGCCCTCCGGGACAGGGCTCCTACAATGAGCAGTTCTTC.

This clonotype turned up a few times. The CDR3 bases are TGTGCCAGCAGACCGGGACCCGGACAGCCCCAGCATTTT. Translating gives CASRPGPGQPQHF. The gene calls are TRBV27 and TRBJ1-5, with a weak D call TRBD1 (5 bases). The germline CDR1 and CDR2 sequences are MNHEY and SMNVEV (reference sequence). The CDR3 covers 13 residues. V lost 6 bases and J lost 7, with 13 bases in between.

As DNA, the CDR3 is TGTGCCAGCAGCTTAGGGGGACAGGGACCCTATGGCTACACCTTC. Protein product: CASSLGGQGPYGYTF. J is TRBJ1-2 and V is TRBV7-2, with TRBD1 matching over 9 bases. The V and J ends lost 1 base and 4 bases, in that order; junction bases with no gene match: 4. Germline CDR1 reads SGHTA; CDR2 reads FQGNSA. The length of the CDR3 is 15 residues.

This chain joins TRBV29-1 and TRBJ2-7; 7 nucleotides align to TRBD1. The CDR3 extends over 14 amino acids. CDR1 and CDR2 (germline): SQVTM, ANQGSEA. The junction had 17 bases not matched to a gene; V was cut back by 6 bases and J by 9 bases. The CDR3, as DNA: TGCAGCGTCGCCGGGACAGACTCCTACAATGGGCAGTACTTC. Translating it yields CSVAGTDSYNGQYF.

This chain links TRBV29-1 with TRBJ2-7; the D gene is possibly TRBD1 (5 bases). From germline, CDR1 is SQVTM and CDR2 ANQGSEA. The CDR3 runs to 12 residues. Trimming took 4 bases from V and 3 from J, leaving 10 bases between them. The CDR3 protein is CSVAPTDYEQYF. CDR3 in DNA: TGCAGCGTTGCCCCGACAGACTACGAGCAGTACTTC.

The J gene is TRBJ2-3, the V gene TRBV5-1; D is perhaps TRBD2 (6 bases). Per the germline V gene, CDR1 is SGHRS and CDR2 is YFSETQ. The V end lost 4 bases, the J end lost 0 bases, and 12 bases lay between the germline ends. The CDR3 is 15 residues long. This CDR3 reads CASSGGTVSTDTQYF. The CDR3 region has the DNA TGCGCCAGCAGCGGGGGGACGGTTAGCACAGATACGCAGTATTTT.

In its sample, this clonotype was seen a few times. The chain carries TRBV7-2 and TRBJ2-7; TRBD2 agrees at 9 bases. Germline trimming cut 3 bases from V and 2 bases from J; bases unmatched to any gene: 5. The CDR3 is 15 residues long. Germline V gene lookup returns CDR1 SGHTA and CDR2 FQGNSA. CDR3 DNA: TGTGCCAGCAGCTTTGGGACTAGCCGCACCTACGAGCAGTACTTC. Translated, it gives CASSFGTSRTYEQYF.

The chain links TRBV20-1 to TRBJ1-2, with D maybe TRBD1 (6 bases). The CDR3 contains 13 residues. The ends were cut back, 6 bases at V and 4 bases at J, with 15 bases in the middle. Germline CDR1 is DFQATT and CDR2 is SNEGSKA (reference sequence). This CDR3 is CSAPDSSSYGYTF. The CDR3 nucleotides read TGCAGTGCCCCGGACAGTTCGAGCTATGGCTACACCTTC.

V gene TRBV28 combines with J gene TRBJ2-4, with 8 bases identical to TRBD2. The length of the CDR3 is 15 residues. The J segment lost 1 base and the V segment lost 6 bases, leaving 5 bases of the junction unmatched. Germline V gives CDR1 MDHEN, CDR2 SYDVKM. The CDR3 region has the DNA TGTGCCAGCAGCCAGACTAGCGTTGCCAAAAACATTCAGTACTTC. Protein product: CASSQTSVAKNIQYF.

This clonotype was counted between two and nine times. V and J are TRBV6-2 or TRBV6-3 and TRBJ2-7; 10 bases fit TRBD1. The trim removed 8 bases at V and 5 bases at J, leaving 3 bases unmatched. Germline loops: CDR1 MNHEY, CDR2 SVGEGT. The CDR3 covers 12 residues. The CDR3 DNA reads as TGTGCCAGCCGGGACAGGGGCCACGAGCAGTACTTC. This gives the protein CASRDRGHEQYF.

The J gene is TRBJ2-7, the V gene TRBV29-1, with D tentatively TRBD2 (5 bases). The V gene lost 1 base and the J gene lost 5 bases, with 15 bases spanning the gap. The germline CDR1 and CDR2 sequences are SQVTM and ANQGSEA. The CDR3 sequence is 14 residues long. The CDR3 loop is CSVEGVGKKNEQYF. CDR3 DNA: TGCAGCGTTGAAGGAGTCGGGAAGAAGAACGAGCAGTACTTC.

The chain carries TRBV7-2 and TRBJ1-2; D gene ambiguous. V lost 5 bases and J 5 bases, leaving 12 bases between the germline ends. This CDR3 spans 13 amino acids. Germline V gene data show CDR1 as SGHTA and CDR2 as FQGNSA. CDR3 sequence reads: CASSVNGLYGYTF. CDR3 nucleotide sequence: TGTGCCAGCAGCGTAAATGGTCTGTATGGCTACACCTTC.

The J gene is TRBJ1-5, the V gene TRBV20-1, with D maybe TRBD1 (6 bases). This CDR3 is 14 amino acids long. CDR1 is DFQATT, CDR2 SNEGSKA, per germline (reference sequence). V was shortened by 1 base and J by 9 bases, with 16 bases between the two germline ends. The CDR3 region has the DNA TGCAGTGCTAGAGGGGGGCAGGGCCCGGGGCCCCAGCATTTT. Translating gives CSARGGQGPGPQHF.

This clonotype came up a few times. The chain links TRBV2 to TRBJ2-5, with 7 positions matching TRBD2. The CDR3 is 16 amino acids. The germline gives CDR1 SNHLY, CDR2 FYNNEI. Losses at the gene ends were 6 bases for V and 11 bases for J; bases not matched to a gene: 21. The CDR3 reads CASRPYPGGNYNEQYF. The CDR3 nucleotides are TGTGCCAGCAGACCCTACCCGGGGGGTAACTACAATGAGCAGTACTTC.

This chain links TRBV10-3 with TRBJ2-2; D is possibly TRBD1 or TRBD2 (5 bases each). The CDR3 covers 13 residues. The V gene lost 2 bases and the J gene lost 4 bases, with 5 bases spanning the gap. Germline CDR1 and CDR2: ENHRY and SYGVKD. The CDR3 DNA follows: TGTGCCATCAGTGAGGGGGGCACCGGGGAGCTGTTTTTT. Translation: CAISEGGTGELFF.

This clonotype has a single count. The chain couples TRBV24-1 to TRBJ2-2; D could derive from TRBD1 or TRBD2 (5 bases each). CDR3 size: 13 residues. Trimming removed 7 bases from V and 5 bases from J, with 10 bases in between. CDR1 and CDR2 (germline): KGHDR, SFDVKD. CDR3 protein: CATRGRSTGELFF. The CDR3 DNA follows: TGTGCCACCAGGGGACGCTCGACCGGGGAGCTGTTTTTT.